Shown below are 10 T cell receptor beta chains from a single sample sequenced in a study of blood T cells in healthy people across ages (dated by TCRdb to about 2015). The library was produced with 5' RACE. The data were produced on an Illumina HiSeq 2500. The second PCR ran for roughly 7 to 12 cycles and used a J-beta primer mix along with a sample-barcoded 5' primer. TCRdb cleaned the public reads at Q25 with fastp, built clones with MiXCR and kept in-frame beta chains. One record per CDR3 amino acid sequence lists the most common genes and DNA. The sample table lists 550,000 to 800,000 distinct CDR3 sequences, roughly 32% of them with a count of one. The top ten clonotypes cover just over 15% of the sample. The sequencing input was blood. The receptors were gathered from an elderly woman in good health. Donor details come from another sample of the same person, matched by shared clones.

This clonotype was detected only once. V usage is TRBV19 and J usage is TRBJ1-2; 7 bases fit TRBD1. Germline V gives CDR1 LNHDA, CDR2 SQIVND (reference sequence). This CDR3 has 16 residues. V was pared by 4 bases and J by 6 bases, with 14 bases of the junction left unmatched. The CDR3 sequence is CASSRRTGAVSDGYTF. The CDR3 DNA sequence: TGTGCCAGTAGTAGGCGGACAGGCGCCGTGTCGGATGGCTACACCTTC.

V is TRBV5-1 and J is TRBJ2-1; D may correspond to TRBD1 or TRBD2 (5 bases each). V was shortened by 5 bases and J by 9 bases, with 18 bases between the two germline ends. CDR3 length: 14 amino acids. Germline-derived CDR1 and CDR2 are SGHRS and YFSETQ. CDR3: CASRLGTSSPEQFF. DNA for the CDR3: TGCGCCAGCAGATTAGGGACCTCCTCTCCTGAGCAGTTCTTC. The variable domain in full, with the rest retrieved from reference TRBV5-1 and TRBJ2-1, is KAGVTQTPRYLIKTRGQQVTLSCSPISGHRSVSWYQQTPGQGLQFLFEYFSETQRNKGNFPGRFSGRQFSNSRSEMNVSTLELGDSALYLCASRLGTSSPEQFFGPGTRLTVL.

This clonotype turned up a few times. The rearrangement joins TRBV12-3 or TRBV12-4 to TRBJ2-2; D could derive from TRBD1 or TRBD2 (5 bases each). The CDR3 sequence is 13 residues long. Between the trimmed V and J ends, which lost 7 bases and 5 bases, there was a span of 11 bases. In DNA, the CDR3 is TGTGCCAGCACTTCGGGACGGACCGGGGAGCTGTTTTTT. Protein product: CASTSGRTGELFF.

This clonotype was picked up many times. The rearrangement links TRBV29-1 to TRBJ1-1; D is unclear. Germline CDR1 SQVTM, CDR2 ANQGSEA. CDR3 length equals 12 residues. V was trimmed by 7 bases and J by 1 base, leaving 10 bases between them. Here the CDR3 reads CSASTRNTEAFF. The CDR3 region has the DNA TGCAGCGCCAGCACCCGGAACACTGAAGCTTTCTTT.

In its sample, this clonotype was seen many times. This sequence joins TRBV12-3 or TRBV12-4 and TRBJ1-2, with a weak D call TRBD1 (5 bases). The CDR3 has 15 amino acids. Trimming left V 7 bases short and J 4 bases short, with 19 bases between. The CDR3 bases are TGTGCCAGCACCACCACCGGGGACCCAGTCTATGGCTACACCTTC. It yields the protein CASTTTGDPVYGYTF.

This clonotype was picked up many times. The chain carries TRBV7-9 and TRBJ2-5; TRBD2 agrees at 7 bases. The germline CDR1 and CDR2 sequences are SEHNR and FQNEAQ (reference sequence). The V segment lost 5 bases and the J segment 7 bases; nucleotides outside the gene matches: 7. The CDR3 covers 13 residues. This CDR3 reads CASSAGVEGTQYF. In DNA form, the CDR3 reads TGTGCCAGCAGCGCGGGGGTGGAAGGGACCCAGTACTTC.

The genes are TRBV12-3 or TRBV12-4 and TRBJ2-2, with unresolved D. The V end lost 5 bases, the J end lost 4 bases, and 8 bases lay between the germline ends. The CDR3 has 13 residues. The CDR3 spells CASSAQITGELFF. CDR3 DNA: TGTGCCAGCAGTGCGCAGATCACCGGGGAGCTGTTTTTT.

This clonotype was recorded at least ten times. The chain is built from TRBV28 and TRBJ2-3, with D hard to call. This CDR3 has 16 residues. The germline V gene has CDR1 MDHEN and CDR2 SYDVKM. Trimming cost V 4 bases and J 2 bases, with 16 bases left between them. The CDR3 sequence is CASSSLWAKYTDTQYF. Written as DNA, the CDR3 is TGTGCCAGCAGTTCCCTTTGGGCAAAGTACACAGATACGCAGTATTTT.

This clonotype was counted many times. The chain employs TRBV20-1 and TRBJ2-7, with 10 nucleotides matching TRBD1. This CDR3 has 15 residues. After removal of 0 bases from V and 3 bases from J, the junction contained 5 bases not matched to a gene. Per germline, CDR1 DFQATT and CDR2 SNEGSKA (reference sequence). CDR3 nucleotides: TGCAGTGCTAGAGATCTAGGGACAGGGGTCTACGAGCAGTACTTC. Its protein is CSARDLGTGVYEQYF.

This sequence joins TRBV7-9 and TRBJ2-1; a possible D gene is TRBD1 (6 bases). The length of the CDR3 is 12 residues. The germline CDR1 and CDR2 sequences are SEHNR and FQNEAQ (reference sequence). Trimming took 2 bases from V and 9 from J, leaving 8 bases between them. In DNA form, the CDR3 reads TGTGCCAGCAGCTTATTGGGGGCTGAGCAGTTCTTC. It yields the protein CASSLLGAEQFF.